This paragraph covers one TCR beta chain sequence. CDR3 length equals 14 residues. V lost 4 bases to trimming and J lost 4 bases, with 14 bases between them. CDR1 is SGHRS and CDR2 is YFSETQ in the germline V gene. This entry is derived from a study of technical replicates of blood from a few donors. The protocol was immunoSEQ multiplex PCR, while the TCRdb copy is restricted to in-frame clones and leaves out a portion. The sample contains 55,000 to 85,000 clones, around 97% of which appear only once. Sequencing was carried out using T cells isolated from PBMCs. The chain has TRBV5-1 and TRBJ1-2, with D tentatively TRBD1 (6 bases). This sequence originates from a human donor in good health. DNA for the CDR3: TGCGCCAGCAGCGGGATCAGGGGCCCCTATGGCTACACCTTC. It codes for CASSGIRGPYGYTF.